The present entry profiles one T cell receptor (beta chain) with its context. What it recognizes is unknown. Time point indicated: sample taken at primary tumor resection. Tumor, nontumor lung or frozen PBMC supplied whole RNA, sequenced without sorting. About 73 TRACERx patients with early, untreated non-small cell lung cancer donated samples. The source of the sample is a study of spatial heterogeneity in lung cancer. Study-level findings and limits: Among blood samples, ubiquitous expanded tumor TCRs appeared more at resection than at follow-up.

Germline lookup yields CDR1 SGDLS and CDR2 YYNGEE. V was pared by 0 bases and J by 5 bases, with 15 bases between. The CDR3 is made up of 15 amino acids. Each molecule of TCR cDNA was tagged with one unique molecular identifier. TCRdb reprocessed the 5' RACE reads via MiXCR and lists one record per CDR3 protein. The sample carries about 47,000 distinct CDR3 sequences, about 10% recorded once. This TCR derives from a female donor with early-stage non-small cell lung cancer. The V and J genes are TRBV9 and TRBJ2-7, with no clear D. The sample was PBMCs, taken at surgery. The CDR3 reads CASSVGFDKDHEQYF. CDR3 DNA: TGTGCCAGCAGCGTAGGGTTTGACAAAGACCACGAGCAGTACTTC.